What follows are 11 T cell receptor beta chains derived from one specimen sequenced in a study of OX40 agonist ivuxolimab in advanced cancers. Assay used: immunoSEQ multiplex PCR; TCRdb lists only in-frame clones, some missing. The sample lists under 20,000 clones, 85% to 90% occurring once. This sample comprised CD4+ or CD8+ T cells sorted from blood, obtained in a trial of the OX40 agonist ivuxolimab. The receptors derive from an adult with an advanced solid tumor such as melanoma, head and neck, liver or kidney cancer.

V and J are TRBV4-3 and TRBJ2-7; D possibly corresponds to TRBD1 (5 bases). Germline lookup yields CDR1 LGHNA and CDR2 YSLEER. Trimming removed 0 bases from V and 5 bases from J, with 17 bases in between. The CDR3 sequence is 16 residues long. CDR3 in DNA: TGCGCCAGCAGCCAAGATTATATGGCAGGGTCAGACGAGCAGTACTTC. Translated, it gives CASSQDYMAGSDEQYF.

This sequence joins TRBV2 and TRBJ1-4, with a weak D call TRBD1 (5 bases). Trimming removed 4 bases from V and 8 bases from J, with 8 bases in between. Germline-derived CDR1 and CDR2 are SNHLY and FYNNEI. The CDR3 runs to 12 residues. The CDR3 loop reads CASSGWDEKLFF. CDR3 in DNA: TGTGCCAGCAGTGGTTGGGACGAAAAACTGTTTTTT.

This clone was seen a handful of times. J is TRBJ2-7 and V is TRBV10-3, with 8 positions matching TRBD2. The CDR3 spans 13 residues. Trimming took 3 bases from V and 5 from J; bases not matched to a gene: 3. Germline CDR1 is ENHRY and CDR2 is SYGVKD. CDR3 sequence: CAISEGLAHEQYF. CDR3 coding DNA: TGTGCCATCAGTGAAGGACTAGCCCACGAGCAGTACTTC.

The chain employs TRBV5-1 and TRBJ1-3, with TRBD1 as a possible D gene (5 bases). V gave up 2 bases and J gave up 3 bases, with 6 bases separating them. Germline V gene sequence: CDR1 SGHRS, CDR2 YFSETQ. The CDR3 length is 13 residues. CDR3 sequence (DNA): TGCGCCAGCAGCTTAGGGGATGGAAACACCATATATTTT. Its protein product is CASSLGDGNTIYF.

The chain has TRBV5-1 and TRBJ2-5; D is possibly TRBD1 (5 bases). The CDR3 is 16 amino acids. Trimming removed 4 bases at V and 4 bases at J, with 20 bases between. The germline V gene has CDR1 SGHRS and CDR2 YFSETQ. CDR3 sequence: CASSLRQMSLGETQYF. The CDR3 DNA is TGCGCCAGCAGCCTTAGACAGATGTCCTTGGGAGAGACCCAGTACTTC.

The J gene is TRBJ2-2, the V gene TRBV7-2; D perhaps matches TRBD2 (6 bases). The germline CDR1 and CDR2 sequences are SGHTA and FQGNSA. The CDR3 runs to 15 residues. Trimming left V 2 bases short and J 7 bases short, with 14 bases between. CDR3 in DNA: TGTGCCAGCAGCTTAATCCCTAGCGCCATCGGGGAGCTGTTTTTT. This translates into CASSLIPSAIGELFF.

The chain employs TRBV4-1 and TRBJ2-3; perhaps TRBD2 as D (7 bases). The length of the CDR3 is 16 residues. Trimming shortened V by 1 base and J by 3 bases, and 14 bases separated the two germline ends. Germline V gene lookup returns CDR1 MGHRA and CDR2 YSYEKL. The CDR3 here is CASSQGEGVGTDTQYF. The CDR3 DNA sequence: TGCGCCAGCAGCCAAGGGGAGGGGGTCGGTACAGATACGCAGTATTTT.

The chain uses TRBV15 and TRBJ2-1; D is uncertain. The V gene's germline CDR1 is LNHNV and CDR2 YYDKDF (reference sequence). Trimming removed 4 bases at V and 8 bases at J, with 9 bases between. The CDR3 totals 12 residues. CDR3 sequence (DNA): TGTGCCACCAGCAAACCTTGGGATGAGCAGTTCTTC. Protein product: CATSKPWDEQFF.

The genes are TRBV9 and TRBJ1-1; D not certain. CDR1 is SGDLS and CDR2 is YYNGEE in the germline V gene. The CDR3 length is 14 residues. V lost 2 bases to trimming and J lost 1 base, with 9 bases between them. The CDR3 here is CASSVGPTNTEAFF. The CDR3 DNA is TGTGCCAGCAGCGTCGGACCGACGAACACTGAAGCTTTCTTT.

This chain connects TRBV19 to TRBJ2-3, with 10 bases fitting TRBD2. V gave up 3 bases and J gave up 0 bases; unmatched junction bases: 3. Germline assignment: CDR1 LNHDA and CDR2 SQIVND (reference sequence). The CDR3 has 16 amino acids. This chain's CDR3 is CASSMSSGSSTDTQYF. CDR3 nucleotides: TGTGCCAGTAGTATGTCTAGCGGGAGCAGCACAGATACGCAGTATTTT.

This clone was picked up one time. The V and J genes are TRBV30 and TRBJ1-4; D gene ambiguous. The V and J ends lost 1 base and 8 bases respectively, with 17 bases between them. The germline gives CDR1 GTSNPN, CDR2 SVGIG (reference sequence). The length of the CDR3 is 15 residues. The chain's CDR3 is CAWSAQSAIGEKLFF. The CDR3, as DNA: TGTGCCTGGAGTGCCCAGAGCGCGATTGGGGAAAAACTGTTTTTT.